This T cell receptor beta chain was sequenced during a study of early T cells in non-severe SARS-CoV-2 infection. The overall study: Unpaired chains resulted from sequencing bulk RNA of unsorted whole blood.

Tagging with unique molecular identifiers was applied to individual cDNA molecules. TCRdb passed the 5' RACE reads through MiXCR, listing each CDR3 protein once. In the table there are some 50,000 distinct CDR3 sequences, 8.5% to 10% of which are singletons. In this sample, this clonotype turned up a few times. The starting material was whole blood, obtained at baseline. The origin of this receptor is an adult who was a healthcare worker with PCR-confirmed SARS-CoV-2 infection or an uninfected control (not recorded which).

The CDR3 DNA reads TGTGCCAGCAGCTTGCGGGGCAGCGACACAGATACGCAGTATTTT. Its protein product is CASSLRGSDTDTQYF. The chain couples TRBV7-9 to TRBJ2-3; weak D call: TRBD2 (6 bases). The CDR3 is 15 amino acids. The V and J ends lost 3 bases and 2 bases respectively, with 12 bases between them. Germline CDR1 and CDR2: SEHNR and FQNEAQ (reference sequence). Together with reference TRBV7-9 and TRBJ2-3, the CDR3 gives the full variable domain: DTGVSQNPRHKITKRGQNVTFRCDPISEHNRLYWYRQTLGQGPEFLTYFQNEAQLEKSRLLSDRFSAERPKGSFSTLEIQRTEQGDSAMYLCASSLRGSDTDTQYFGPGTRLTVL.